The 28 T cell receptor beta chains below were found in one sample sequenced in a study of OX40 agonist ivuxolimab in advanced cancers. Libraries were constructed by the immunoSEQ multiplex PCR assay. Entries here come from immuneACCESS through TCRdb and include only in-frame sequences with V and J called. Some clones fail to appear in such tables; in the studies checked, an unresolved V gene covers under half of the shortfall, and the cause of the remainder is unknown. For this sample the table gives roughly 71,000 clones, of which around 85% were detected only once. In total, the top ten clones hold about 0.83% of the sample. The sequencing used CD4+ or CD8+ T cells sorted from blood, collected in a trial of the OX40 agonist ivuxolimab. These receptors all stem from an adult with an advanced solid tumor such as melanoma, head and neck, liver or kidney cancer.

V and J are TRBV11-3 and TRBJ1-1; TRBD1 might be the D (5 bases). The length of the CDR3 is 15 residues. Looked up from germline, CDR1 is SGHNT and CDR2 is YENEEA. V gave up 1 base and J gave up 3 bases, with 12 bases separating them. CDR3 nucleotides: TGTGCCAGCAGCTTAGGGGGCGCCTTGGACACTGAAGCTTTCTTT. Amino acids: CASSLGGALDTEAFF.

The V and J genes are TRBV11-2 and TRBJ1-2; D is unclear. The V and J ends lost 0 bases and 5 bases respectively, with 10 bases between them. Germline values: CDR1 SGHAT, CDR2 FQNNGV. There are 14 residues in the CDR3. The CDR3 here is CASSLDQQLYGYTF. The CDR3 bases are TGTGCCAGCAGCTTAGATCAACAGCTATATGGCTACACCTTC.

The V call is TRBV10-2, the J call TRBJ1-5; 9 nucleotides match TRBD1. The V gene end was trimmed by 3 bases and the J gene end by 6 bases; junction bases not matched to a gene: 0. Germline V gives CDR1 WSHSY, CDR2 SAAADI. CDR3 size: 13 residues. CDR3 in DNA: TGCGCCAGCAGTGAACAGGGGGCTCAGCCCCAGCATTTT. Translated, it gives CASSEQGAQPQHF.

The chain joins TRBV29-1 to TRBJ1-5; D gene uncertain. CDR1 SQVTM and CDR2 ANQGSEA come from the germline V gene. CDR3 length: 12 residues. The V end was cut by 0 bases, the J end by 7 bases, with 7 bases between. The CDR3 sequence is CSVEDPGQPQHF. The DNA of the CDR3 is TGCAGCGTTGAAGATCCGGGGCAGCCCCAGCATTTT.

The chain uses TRBV7-2 and TRBJ2-5; D ambiguous. The CDR3 is made up of 13 amino acids. V was pared by 5 bases and J by 0 bases, with 7 bases between. From germline, CDR1 is SGHTA and CDR2 FQGNSA. The DNA for the CDR3 is TGTGCCAGCAGCCGGCAGTACCAAGAGACCCAGTACTTC. This translates into CASSRQYQETQYF.

The V call is TRBV5-1, the J call TRBJ1-1, with D uncertain. There are 13 residues in the CDR3. The germline V gene has CDR1 SGHRS and CDR2 YFSETQ. The ends were cut back, 5 bases at V and 1 base at J, with 9 bases in the middle. CDR3 sequence (DNA): TGCGCCAGCAGTTACTCAGGGAACACTGAAGCTTTCTTT. Its translation is CASSYSGNTEAFF.

V is TRBV7-2 and J is TRBJ1-1; 7 positions agree with TRBD1. V lost 5 bases and J lost 0; bases outside the gene matches: 6. Germline CDR1 reads SGHTA; CDR2 reads FQGNSA. CDR3 length: 15 residues. The CDR3 sequence: CASSITTGMNTEAFF. CDR3 bases: TGTGCCAGCAGCATAACGACAGGGATGAACACTGAAGCTTTCTTT.

The gene calls are TRBV7-2 and TRBJ2-2; D perhaps matches TRBD2 (5 bases). Per the germline V gene, CDR1 is SGHTA and CDR2 is FQGNSA. This CDR3 is 17 amino acids long. The germline V and J ends were trimmed by 5 bases and 0 bases, with 16 bases remaining between them. The CDR3 nucleotides are TGTGCCAGCAGCCCCCGTAGTGCGGGTTCGAACACCGGGGAGCTGTTTTTT. Translated: CASSPRSAGSNTGELFF.

This chain connects TRBV5-1 to TRBJ2-1; 11 nucleotides match TRBD2. CDR3 length: 13 amino acids. Unmatched junction bases numbered 4, after V lost 4 bases and J lost 10 bases. Germline loops: CDR1 SGHRS, CDR2 YFSETQ. For the CDR3, the DNA is TGCGCCAGCAGCCCCTGGACTAGCGGGGAGCAGTTCTTC. Protein: CASSPWTSGEQFF.

A single count supports this clone. CDR3 region: CAISESWTSGGTGELFF. The CDR3 DNA sequence: TGTGCCATCAGTGAGTCTTGGACTAGCGGGGGCACCGGGGAGCTGTTTTTT. The rearrangement joins TRBV10-3 to TRBJ2-2; TRBD2 aligns across 13 bases. Germline V gives CDR1 ENHRY, CDR2 SYGVKD. CDR3 length: 17 residues. V trimming: 0 bases; J trimming: 4 bases; junction bases outside the gene matches: 2.

The chain employs TRBV18 and TRBJ1-1, with D perhaps TRBD1 (5 bases). Trimming left V 1 base short and J 1 base short, with 13 bases between. CDR1 and CDR2 from the germline V gene are KGHSH and LQKENI. This CDR3 comprises 16 residues. CDR3 sequence: CASSPRGDAGNTEAFF. The DNA of the CDR3 is TGTGCCAGCTCACCACGCGGGGACGCTGGGAACACTGAAGCTTTCTTT. Together with reference TRBV18 and TRBJ1-1, the CDR3 gives the full variable domain: NAGVMQNPRHLVRRRGQEARLRCSPMKGHSHVYWYRQLPEEGLKFMVYLQKENIIDESGMPKERFSAEFPKEGPSILRIQQVVRGDSAAYFCASSPRGDAGNTEAFFGQGTRLTVV.

The chain links TRBV15 to TRBJ2-3; possibly TRBD2 for D (5 bases). CDR1 is LNHNV, CDR2 YYDKDF, per germline (reference sequence). This CDR3 comprises 16 residues. V was cut by 0 bases and J by 0 bases, with 10 bases left in between. The CDR3 sequence: CATSRDQAASTDTQYF. Written as DNA, the CDR3 is TGTGCCACCAGCAGAGACCAAGCGGCTAGCACAGATACGCAGTATTTT. The full variable domain, its missing parts supplied by reference TRBV15 and TRBJ2-3, is DAMVIQNPRYQVTQFGKPVTLSCSQTLNHNVMYWYQQKSSQAPKLLFHYYDKDFNNEADTPDNFQSRRPNTSFCFLDIRSPGLGDTAMYLCATSRDQAASTDTQYFGPGTRLTVL.

The chain recombines TRBV5-1 with TRBJ2-2; 9 positions agree with TRBD1. The germline CDR1 and CDR2 sequences are SGHRS and YFSETQ. J lost 1 base, V lost 2 bases, and 9 bases had no gene match. CDR3 size: 18 residues. The CDR3 DNA reads as TGCGCCAGCAGCTTCGTACCCCCGGGACAGGGGAACACCGGGGAGCTGTTTTTT. Translation gives CASSFVPPGQGNTGELFF.

V usage is TRBV11-2 and J usage is TRBJ1-4; 9 nucleotides match TRBD1. V was pared by 1 base and J by 6 bases, with 3 bases of the junction left unmatched. CDR3 length: 15 residues. CDR1 SGHAT and CDR2 FQNNGV come from the germline V gene. Written as DNA, the CDR3 is TGTGCCAGCAGCTTAGGGGACAGGGATCATGAAAAACTGTTTTTT. It specifies CASSLGDRDHEKLFF.

This clone came up once. CDR3 amino acids: CASSYSGGPNTGELFF. For the CDR3, the DNA is TGTGCCAGCAGTTACTCTGGGGGCCCGAACACCGGGGAGCTGTTTTTT. The chain joins TRBV6-6 to TRBJ2-2; tentative D call: TRBD1 (6 bases). The V and J ends lost 0 bases and 0 bases respectively, with 8 bases between them. Germline lookup yields CDR1 MNHNY and CDR2 SVGAGI (reference sequence). The CDR3 consists of 16 residues.

The rearrangement uses TRBV5-6 and TRBJ2-7; 7 bases match TRBD2. The CDR3 covers 13 residues. Germline CDR1 and CDR2: SGHDT and YYEEEE. The ends lost 0 bases at V and 6 bases at J; junction bases unmatched: 3. The CDR3 loop reads CASSLGWGGEQYF. The CDR3 DNA sequence: TGTGCCAGCAGCTTGGGATGGGGGGGCGAGCAGTACTTC. Full variable domain (remainder filled in from reference TRBV5-6 and TRBJ2-7): DAGVTQSPTHLIKTRGQQVTLRCSPKSGHDTVSWYQQALGQGPQFIFQYYEEEERQRGNFPDRFSGHQFPNYSSELNVNALLLGDSALYLCASSLGWGGEQYFGPGTRLTVT.

This clone was found once. The CDR3 DNA sequence: TGTGCCAGTACTCGAACAGGGGTAAGTTCACCCCTCCACTTT. Protein sequence: CASTRTGVSSPLHF. The chain links TRBV19 to TRBJ1-6, with TRBD1 identical over 7 bases. The CDR3 has 14 amino acids. The junction had 9 bases not matched to a gene; V was cut back by 7 bases and J by 9 bases. Per germline, CDR1 LNHDA and CDR2 SQIVND (reference sequence).

The J gene is TRBJ2-7, the V gene TRBV5-1, with D possibly being TRBD2 (6 bases). V lost 6 bases and J lost 4, with 20 bases in between. The CDR3 loop spans 15 amino acids. CDR1 is SGHRS, CDR2 YFSETQ, per germline. The CDR3: CASTPTGTEGYEQYF. CDR3 nucleotide sequence: TGCGCCAGCACCCCTACCGGGACTGAGGGTTACGAGCAGTACTTC.

The genes are TRBV6-5 and TRBJ2-7; D gene uncertain. CDR3 length: 11 amino acids. Germline values: CDR1 MNHEY, CDR2 SVGAGI. V lost 6 bases, J lost 2 bases, and 5 bases lay in between. As DNA, the CDR3 is TGTGCCAGCAGGTCCACCTACGAGCAGTACTTC. Protein product: CASRSTYEQYF.

This sequence joins TRBV2 and TRBJ2-6, with TRBD2 matching over 7 bases. Germline-derived CDR1 and CDR2 are SNHLY and FYNNEI. The CDR3 has 14 residues. Germline trimming cut 8 bases from V and 2 bases from J; bases unmatched to any gene: 3. The CDR3 is CASGREAGANVLTF. For the CDR3, the DNA is TGTGCCAGCGGGAGGGAAGCTGGGGCCAACGTCCTGACTTTC.

The chain carries TRBV18 and TRBJ1-1; the D gene is possibly TRBD1 (5 bases). V lost 2 bases and J lost 7, with 11 bases in between. Germline V gene sequence: CDR1 KGHSH, CDR2 LQKENI. The CDR3 covers 13 residues. This CDR3 reads CASSPGGIGEAFF. DNA of the CDR3: TGTGCCAGCTCACCAGGGGGAATCGGTGAAGCTTTCTTT.

The rearrangement uses TRBV19 and TRBJ2-7, with D perhaps TRBD1 (5 bases). Trimming left V 6 bases short and J 2 bases short, with 11 bases between. Germline V CDR1 and CDR2: LNHDA, SQIVND (reference sequence). This CDR3 region has 13 residues. CDR3 sequence: CASSRTDTYEQYF. The CDR3 DNA reads as TGTGCCAGTAGCCGGACGGACACCTACGAGCAGTACTTC.

This chain uses TRBV2 with TRBJ2-2, with 11 nucleotides matching TRBD2. This CDR3 has 16 residues. Germline loops: CDR1 SNHLY, CDR2 FYNNEI. Trimming cost V 5 bases and J 3 bases; bases outside gene matches: 5. CDR3 DNA sequence: TGTGCCAGCAGTTCCGAACTAGCGGGAGACACCGGGGAGCTGTTTTTT. This encodes CASSSELAGDTGELFF.

The chain recombines TRBV18 with TRBJ2-6; D is possibly TRBD1 or TRBD2 (6 bases each). Germline CDR1 and CDR2: KGHSH and LQKENI. The CDR3 runs 16 residues. The germline V and J ends were trimmed by 3 bases and 2 bases, with 11 bases remaining between them. This CDR3 is CASSPGGDPGANVLTF. The CDR3, as DNA: TGTGCCAGCTCACCGGGGGGCGACCCTGGGGCCAACGTCCTGACTTTC.

Only one count was recorded for this clone. J is TRBJ1-3 and V is TRBV5-1; tentative D call: TRBD1 (6 bases). The CDR3 is 17 residues long. Trimming shortened V by 0 bases and J by 0 bases, and 13 bases separated the two germline ends. Germline V lookup: CDR1 SGHRS, CDR2 YFSETQ. In DNA form, the CDR3 reads TGCGCCAGCAGCTTGGGGCAGGGGAAAAGCTCTGGAAACACCATATATTTT. Residues: CASSLGQGKSSGNTIYF.

The CDR3 sequence: CASRNAGARGTEAFF. CDR3 nucleotide sequence: TGTGCCAGCAGGAACGCAGGGGCACGGGGCACTGAAGCTTTCTTT. The gene calls are TRBV27 and TRBJ1-1; D may be TRBD1 (6 bases). V lost 6 bases, J lost 4 bases, and 18 bases lay in between. This CDR3 contains 15 residues. The germline CDR1 and CDR2 sequences are MNHEY and SMNVEV (reference sequence).

The chain couples TRBV10-3 to TRBJ1-1; possibly TRBD1 for D (6 bases). The CDR3 is made up of 19 amino acids. Germline V gene data show CDR1 as ENHRY and CDR2 as SYGVKD. Trimming took 4 bases from V and 7 from J, leaving 31 bases between them. In DNA form, the CDR3 reads TGTGCCATCAGTGGACTTCTATTGGGGGGGGCGAGAGCTGACAGTGAAGCTTTCTTT. Its translation is CAISGLLLGGARADSEAFF.

J is TRBJ1-1 and V is TRBV9, with a tentative D call TRBD1 (5 bases). Germline lookup yields CDR1 SGDLS and CDR2 YYNGEE. Trimming took 0 bases from V and 4 from J, leaving 10 bases between them. The length of the CDR3 is 14 residues. The CDR3 region is CASSVGPGSTEAFF. As DNA, the CDR3 is TGTGCCAGCAGCGTAGGACCAGGGAGCACTGAAGCTTTCTTT.